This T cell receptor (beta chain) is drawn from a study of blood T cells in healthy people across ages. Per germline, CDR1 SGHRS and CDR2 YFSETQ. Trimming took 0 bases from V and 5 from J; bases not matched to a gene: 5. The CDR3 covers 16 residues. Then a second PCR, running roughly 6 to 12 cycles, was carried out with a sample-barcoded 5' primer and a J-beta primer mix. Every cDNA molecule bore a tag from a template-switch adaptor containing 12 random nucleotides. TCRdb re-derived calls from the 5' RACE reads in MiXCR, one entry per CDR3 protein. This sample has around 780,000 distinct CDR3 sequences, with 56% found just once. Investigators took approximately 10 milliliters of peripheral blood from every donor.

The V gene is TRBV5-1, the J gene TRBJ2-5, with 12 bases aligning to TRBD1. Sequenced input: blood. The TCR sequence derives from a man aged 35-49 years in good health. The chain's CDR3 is CASSLAGTGGTETQYF. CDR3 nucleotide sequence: TGCGCCAGCAGCTTGGCTGGGACAGGGGGCACGGAGACCCAGTACTTC.